The present entry profiles one T cell receptor (beta chain) with its context. This entry belongs to a study of blood T cell repertoires in COVID-19. The wider study: Acute and convalescent COVID-19 specimens originated in the United States, Italy and Spain. PBMCs, B-cell-depleted T cells, or T cells provided the cDNA or gDNA that made up the material.

Original methodology: Nucleated cell counts were estimated from reference gene primer amplification. Some clones are missing from TCRdb's copy, which holds only in-frame ones; the method was immunoSEQ multiplex PCR. Clone size and the V and J calls come from that table; the DNA yielded D and trimming. The sample has about 110,000 clones, around 76% seen once. The CDR3 is 15 amino acids. V was trimmed by 2 bases and J by 0 bases, leaving 7 bases between them. Germline values: CDR1 LGHNT, CDR2 FRNRAP. The sample comprised peripheral blood. This receptor was identified in a woman aged 80 or older with acute or convalescent COVID-19. The genes are TRBV12-5 and TRBJ2-2; no clear D. The CDR3 nucleotides read TGTGCTAGTGGTTTGACAGTTACGAACACCGGGGAGCTGTTTTTT. Translation gives CASGLTVTNTGELFF.